The source of this T cell receptor (beta chain) is a study of blood T cell repertoires in COVID-19. Study summary: Acute and convalescent COVID-19 samples came from the United States, Italy and Spain. Sample material is recorded as cDNA or gDNA derived from T cells, B-cell-depleted T cells, or PBMCs.

Authors' data handling: Cell counts per sample came from amplifying reference gene primers. This table comes from immunoSEQ multiplex PCR, and its TCRdb copy is limited to in-frame clones, with some not included. V and J calls and clone size are copied from that table; D and trimming were computed from the DNA. This table has 350,000 to 450,000 clones, 89% appearing once. The V gene's germline CDR1 is MNHNY and CDR2 SVGAGI (reference sequence). With 5 bases clipped from V and 12 bases from J, the junction kept 6 bases outside the gene matches. The CDR3 is made up of 11 amino acids. One Seattle source followed patients from active infection through their disease course.

The sample taken for sequencing was peripheral blood. The origin of this receptor is a woman aged 40 to 50 with COVID-19, enrolled during active disease. The chain employs TRBV6-6 and TRBJ1-2, with TRBD1 identical over 7 bases. CDR3 bases: TGTGCCAGCAGTACGACAGGGAGGAACACCTTC. This gives the protein CASSTTGRNTF.